The present TCR beta chain was sequenced within a study of T cell repertoires in cytomegalovirus infection. Broader study findings: Ex vivo responses were dominated by HLA-C-restricted CMV-specific TCR beta clonotypes.

Comment on this clonotype: Its target is unknown.

The V gene's germline CDR1 is SGHVT and CDR2 SQSDAQ. This CDR3 has 11 residues. Trimming cost V 5 bases and J 3 bases, with 4 bases left between them. Each CDR3 protein is one row after TCRdb ran MiXCR on the reads. The table shows 57,000 or so distinct CDR3 sequences, with around 30% occurring only once. Material for sequencing was PBMCs, sequenced either directly or after in vitro stimulation (not recorded which). The receptor comes from a human donor in good health (CMV status not recorded). Some clones in this sample may be carry-over from other donors' samples. The chain employs TRBV7-4 and TRBJ2-5; D remains unclear. The CDR3 loop reads CASSQKETQYF. The CDR3, as DNA: TGTGCCAGCAGCCAAAAAGAGACCCAGTACTTC.